Below are 2 T cell receptor beta chains sequenced from a single sample in a study of cytomegalovirus exposure and HLA in healthy donors. The PCR made use of 60 Vbeta and 13 Jbeta primers. Some clones are missing from TCRdb's copy, which holds only in-frame ones; the method was immunoSEQ multiplex PCR. The sample contains some 200,000 clones, under 9.5% of which appear only once. The sample comprised PBMCs. These receptor sequences come from a woman aged 30 to 39 in good health and CMV-seropositive.

The chain links TRBV19 to TRBJ1-1; D might be TRBD1 (6 bases). CDR3 length: 15 amino acids. V was pared by 5 bases and J by 1 base, with 14 bases between. From germline, CDR1 is LNHDA and CDR2 SQIVND (reference sequence). The CDR3 coding sequence is TGTGCCAGTAGTTCTCGGACGACAGGGAACACTGAAGCTTTCTTT. It yields the protein CASSSRTTGNTEAFF.

This chain uses TRBV9 with TRBJ2-1; TRBD2 agrees at 7 bases. CDR1 is SGDLS, CDR2 YYNGEE, per germline. This CDR3 has 15 amino acids. J was trimmed by 4 bases and V by 1 base; bases with no gene match: 5. The CDR3 DNA sequence: TGTGCCAGCAGCGTACTAGCGGCTCGTTACAATGAGCAGTTCTTC. Its protein is CASSVLAARYNEQFF.